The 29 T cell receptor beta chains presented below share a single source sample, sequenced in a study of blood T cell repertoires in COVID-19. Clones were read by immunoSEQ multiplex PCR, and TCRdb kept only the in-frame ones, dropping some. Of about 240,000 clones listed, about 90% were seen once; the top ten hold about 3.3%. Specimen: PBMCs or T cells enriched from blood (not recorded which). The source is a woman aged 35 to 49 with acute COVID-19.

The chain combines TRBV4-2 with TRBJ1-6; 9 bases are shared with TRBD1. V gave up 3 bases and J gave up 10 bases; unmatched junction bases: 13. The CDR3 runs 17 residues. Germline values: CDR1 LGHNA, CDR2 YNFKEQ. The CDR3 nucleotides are TGTGCCAGCAGCCAGGCTGGTGACAGGGGGTTGGGGTCACCCCTCCACTTT. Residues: CASSQAGDRGLGSPLHF.

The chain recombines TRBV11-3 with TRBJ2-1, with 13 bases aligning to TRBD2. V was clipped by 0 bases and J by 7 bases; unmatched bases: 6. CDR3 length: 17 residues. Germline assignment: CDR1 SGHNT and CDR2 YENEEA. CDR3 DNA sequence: TGTGCCAGCAGCTTAGAAAGGGGACTAGCGGGATTGAATGAGCAGTTCTTC. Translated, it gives CASSLERGLAGLNEQFF.

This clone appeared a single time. The CDR3 loop reads CASSTAQGPGNTIYF. DNA of the CDR3: TGTGCCAGCAGCACCGCCCAGGGGCCTGGAAACACCATATATTTT. This chain links TRBV9 with TRBJ1-3; possible D gene TRBD1, 6 bases. The CDR3 has 15 residues. Germline V gives CDR1 SGDLS, CDR2 YYNGEE. V lost 4 bases and J 2 bases, leaving 13 bases between the germline ends.

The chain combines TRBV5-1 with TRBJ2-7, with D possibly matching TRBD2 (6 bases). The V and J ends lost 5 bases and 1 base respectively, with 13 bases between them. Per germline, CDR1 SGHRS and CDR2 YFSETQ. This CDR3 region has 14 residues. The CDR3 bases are TGCGCCAGCAGGGAGGGGACCCAATCCTACGAGCAGTACTTC. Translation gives CASREGTQSYEQYF.

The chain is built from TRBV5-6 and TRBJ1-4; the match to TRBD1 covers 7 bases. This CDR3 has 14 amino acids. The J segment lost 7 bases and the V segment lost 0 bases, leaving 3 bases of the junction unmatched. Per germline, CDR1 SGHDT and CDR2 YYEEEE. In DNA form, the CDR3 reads TGTGCCAGCAGCTTGGCCGGGACAGCTGAAAAACTGTTTTTT. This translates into CASSLAGTAEKLFF.

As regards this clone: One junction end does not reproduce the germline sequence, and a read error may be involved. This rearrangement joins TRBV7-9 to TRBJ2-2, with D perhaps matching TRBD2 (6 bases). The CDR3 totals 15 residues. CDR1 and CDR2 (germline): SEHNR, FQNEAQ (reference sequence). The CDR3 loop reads CASSPGAGWTGQLFF. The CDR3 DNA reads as TGTGCCAGCAGCCCCGGGGCGGGGTGGACCGGGCAGCTGTTTTTT.

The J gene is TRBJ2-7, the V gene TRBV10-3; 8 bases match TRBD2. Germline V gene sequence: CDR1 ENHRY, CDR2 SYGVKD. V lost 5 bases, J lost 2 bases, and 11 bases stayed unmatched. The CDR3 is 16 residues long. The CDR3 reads CAISPVRLARPYEQYF. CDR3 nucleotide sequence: TGTGCCATCAGTCCGGTTAGACTAGCGAGACCCTACGAGCAGTACTTC.

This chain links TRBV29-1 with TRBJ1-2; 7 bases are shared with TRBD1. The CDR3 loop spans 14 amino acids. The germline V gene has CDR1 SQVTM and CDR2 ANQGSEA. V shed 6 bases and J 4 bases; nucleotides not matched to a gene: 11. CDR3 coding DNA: TGCAGCGTCGCCTTAGACCGGGACAGCTATGGCTACACCTTC. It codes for CSVALDRDSYGYTF.

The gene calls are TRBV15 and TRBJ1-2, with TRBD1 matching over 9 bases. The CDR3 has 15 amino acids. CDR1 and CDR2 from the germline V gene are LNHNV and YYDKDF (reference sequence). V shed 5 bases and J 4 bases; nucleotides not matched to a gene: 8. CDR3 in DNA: TGTGCCACCAGCCCCTCCGGGACAGGGTCCTATGGCTACACCTTC. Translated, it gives CATSPSGTGSYGYTF.

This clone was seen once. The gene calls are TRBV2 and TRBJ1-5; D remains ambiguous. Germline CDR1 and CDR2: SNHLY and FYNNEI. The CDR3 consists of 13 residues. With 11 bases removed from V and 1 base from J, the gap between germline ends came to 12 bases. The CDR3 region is CAGAAGSNQPQHF. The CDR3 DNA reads TGTGCCGGCGCTGCGGGGAGCAATCAGCCCCAGCATTTT.

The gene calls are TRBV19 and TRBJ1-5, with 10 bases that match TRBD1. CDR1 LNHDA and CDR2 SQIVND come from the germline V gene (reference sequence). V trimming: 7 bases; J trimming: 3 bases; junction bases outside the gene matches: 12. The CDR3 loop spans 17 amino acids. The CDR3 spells CASTRRRGTGDNQPQHF. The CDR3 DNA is TGTGCCAGTACCCGTCGTCGCGGGACAGGGGACAATCAGCCCCAGCATTTT.

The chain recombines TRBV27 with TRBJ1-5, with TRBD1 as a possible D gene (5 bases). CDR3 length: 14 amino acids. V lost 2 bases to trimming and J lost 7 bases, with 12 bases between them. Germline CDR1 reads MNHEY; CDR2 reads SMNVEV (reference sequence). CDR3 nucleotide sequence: TGTGCCAGCAGTTTAGAAGCAGCAGGGCAGCCCCAGCATTTT. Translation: CASSLEAAGQPQHF.

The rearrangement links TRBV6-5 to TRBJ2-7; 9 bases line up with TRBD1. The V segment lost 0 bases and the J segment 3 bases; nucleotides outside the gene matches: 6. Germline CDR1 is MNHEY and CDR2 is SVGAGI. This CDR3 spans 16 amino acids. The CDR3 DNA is TGTGCCAGCAGTTACTCGCGTCCGGACAGGGGCTACGAGCAGTACTTC. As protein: CASSYSRPDRGYEQYF.

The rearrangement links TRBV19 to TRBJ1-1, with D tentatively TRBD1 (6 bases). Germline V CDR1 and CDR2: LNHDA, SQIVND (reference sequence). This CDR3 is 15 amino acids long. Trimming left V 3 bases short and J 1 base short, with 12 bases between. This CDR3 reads CASSIGQTWNTEAFF. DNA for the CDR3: TGTGCCAGTAGTATCGGACAGACCTGGAACACTGAAGCTTTCTTT.

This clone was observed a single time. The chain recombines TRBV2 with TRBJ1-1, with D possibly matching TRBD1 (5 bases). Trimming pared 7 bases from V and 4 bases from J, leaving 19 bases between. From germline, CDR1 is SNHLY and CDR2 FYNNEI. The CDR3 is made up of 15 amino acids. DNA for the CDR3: TGTGCCAGCACCTCAACTCAGGGACTAGGCACTGAAGCTTTCTTT. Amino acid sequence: CASTSTQGLGTEAFF.

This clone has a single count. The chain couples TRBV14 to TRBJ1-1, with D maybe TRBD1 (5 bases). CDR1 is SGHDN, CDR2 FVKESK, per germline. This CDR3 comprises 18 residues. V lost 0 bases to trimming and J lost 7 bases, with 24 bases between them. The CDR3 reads CASSQDSFIPGGQVEAFF. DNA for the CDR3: TGTGCCAGCAGCCAAGACAGTTTCATTCCCGGGGGTCAAGTTGAAGCTTTCTTT.

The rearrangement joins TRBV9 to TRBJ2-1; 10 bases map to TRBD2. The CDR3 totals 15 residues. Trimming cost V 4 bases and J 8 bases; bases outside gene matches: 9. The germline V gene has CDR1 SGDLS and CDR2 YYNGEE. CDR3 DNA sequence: TGTGCCAGCAGCCAAACTAGCGGGAAGGGCTATGAGCAGTTCTTC. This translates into CASSQTSGKGYEQFF.

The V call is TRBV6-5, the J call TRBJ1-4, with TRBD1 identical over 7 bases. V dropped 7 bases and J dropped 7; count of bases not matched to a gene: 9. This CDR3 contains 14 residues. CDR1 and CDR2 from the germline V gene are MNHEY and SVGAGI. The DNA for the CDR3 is TGTGCCAGCAATCTGAGGACAGGCGGTGAAAAACTGTTTTTT. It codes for CASNLRTGGEKLFF.

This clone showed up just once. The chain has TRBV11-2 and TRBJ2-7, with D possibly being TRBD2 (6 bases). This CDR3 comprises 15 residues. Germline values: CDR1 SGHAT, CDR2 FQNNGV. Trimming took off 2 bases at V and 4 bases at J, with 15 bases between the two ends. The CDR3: CASSLSTGLSYEQYF. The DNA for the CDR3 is TGTGCCAGCAGCTTATCTACGGGACTTTCATACGAGCAGTACTTC.

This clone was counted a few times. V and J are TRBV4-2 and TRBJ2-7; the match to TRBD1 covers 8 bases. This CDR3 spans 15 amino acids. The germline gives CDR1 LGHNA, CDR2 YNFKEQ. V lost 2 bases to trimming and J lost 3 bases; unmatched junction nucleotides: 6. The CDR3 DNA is TGTGCCAGCAGCCAATACCGGGACAGGTTCTACGAGCAGTACTTC. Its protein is CASSQYRDRFYEQYF.

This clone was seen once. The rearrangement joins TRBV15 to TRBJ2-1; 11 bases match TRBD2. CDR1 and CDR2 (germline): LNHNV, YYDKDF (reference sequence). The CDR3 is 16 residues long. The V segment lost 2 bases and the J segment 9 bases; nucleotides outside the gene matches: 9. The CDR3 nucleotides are TGTGCCACCAGCAGATGGGGGGGGCTAGCGGGAGGTGAGCAGTTCTTC. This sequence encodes CATSRWGGLAGGEQFF.

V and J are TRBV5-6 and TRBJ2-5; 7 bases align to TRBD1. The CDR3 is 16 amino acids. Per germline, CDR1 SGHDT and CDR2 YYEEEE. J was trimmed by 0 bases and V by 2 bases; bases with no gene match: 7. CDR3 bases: TGTGCCAGCAGCTTTCAACAGGGGCCCTACCAAGAGACCCAGTACTTC. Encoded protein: CASSFQQGPYQETQYF. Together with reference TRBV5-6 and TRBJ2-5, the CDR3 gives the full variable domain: DAGVTQSPTHLIKTRGQQVTLRCSPKSGHDTVSWYQQALGQGPQFIFQYYEEEERQRGNFPDRFSGHQFPNYSSELNVNALLLGDSALYLCASSFQQGPYQETQYFGPGTRLLVL.

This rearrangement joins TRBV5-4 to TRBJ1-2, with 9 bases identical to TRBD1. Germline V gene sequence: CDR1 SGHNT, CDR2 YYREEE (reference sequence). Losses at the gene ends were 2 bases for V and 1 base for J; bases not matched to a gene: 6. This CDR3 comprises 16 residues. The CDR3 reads CASSFAGTGSNYGYTF. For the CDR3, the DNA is TGTGCCAGCAGCTTTGCCGGGACAGGGAGTAACTATGGCTACACCTTC.

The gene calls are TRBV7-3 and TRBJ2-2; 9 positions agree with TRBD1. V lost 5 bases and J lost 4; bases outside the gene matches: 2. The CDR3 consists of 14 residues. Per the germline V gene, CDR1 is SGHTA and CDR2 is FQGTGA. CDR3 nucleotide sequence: TGTGCCAGCAGCCCGGACAGGGGCACCGGGGAGCTGTTTTTT. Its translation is CASSPDRGTGELFF.

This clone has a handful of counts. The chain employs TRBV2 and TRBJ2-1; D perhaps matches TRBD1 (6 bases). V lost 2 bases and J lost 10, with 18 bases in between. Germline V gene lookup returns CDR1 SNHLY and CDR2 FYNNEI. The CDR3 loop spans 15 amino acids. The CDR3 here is CASSERDTRGGEQFF. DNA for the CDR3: TGTGCCAGCAGTGAAAGGGACACCAGGGGCGGGGAGCAGTTCTTC. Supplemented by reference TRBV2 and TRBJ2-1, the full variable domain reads EPEVTQTPSHQVTQMGQEVILRCVPISNHLYFYWYRQILGQKVEFLVSFYNNEISEKSEIFDDQFSVERPDGSNFTLKIRSTKLEDSAMYFCASSERDTRGGEQFFGPGTRLTVL.

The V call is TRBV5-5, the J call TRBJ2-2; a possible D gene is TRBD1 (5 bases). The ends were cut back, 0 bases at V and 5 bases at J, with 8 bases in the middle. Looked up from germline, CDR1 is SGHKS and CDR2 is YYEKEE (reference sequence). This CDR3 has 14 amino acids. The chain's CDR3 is CASSLEGETGELFF. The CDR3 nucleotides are TGTGCCAGCAGCTTGGAAGGGGAAACCGGGGAGCTGTTTTTT. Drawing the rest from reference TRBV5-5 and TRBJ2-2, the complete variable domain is DAGVTQSPTHLIKTRGQQVTLRCSPISGHKSVSWYQQVLGQGPQFIFQYYEKEERGRGNFPDRFSARQFPNYSSELNVNALLLGDSALYLCASSLEGETGELFFGEGSRLTVL.

The DNA of the CDR3 is TGTGCCAGTAGGGGCGGGAGGGCCAGAGATACGCAGTATTTT. Amino acids: CASRGGRARDTQYF. The gene calls are TRBV19 and TRBJ2-3, with 9 nucleotides matching TRBD2. CDR3 size: 14 residues. V shed 6 bases, J shed 5 bases, and the junction held 6 bases outside the gene matches. In germline, CDR1 is LNHDA, CDR2 SQIVND (reference sequence).

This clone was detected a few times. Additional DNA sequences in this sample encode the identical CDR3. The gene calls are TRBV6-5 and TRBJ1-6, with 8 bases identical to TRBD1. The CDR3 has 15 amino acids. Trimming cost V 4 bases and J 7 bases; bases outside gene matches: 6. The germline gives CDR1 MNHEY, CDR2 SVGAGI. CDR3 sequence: CASSSTGARNSPLHF. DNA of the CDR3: TGTGCCAGCAGTTCGACAGGGGCGCGCAATTCACCCCTCCACTTT.

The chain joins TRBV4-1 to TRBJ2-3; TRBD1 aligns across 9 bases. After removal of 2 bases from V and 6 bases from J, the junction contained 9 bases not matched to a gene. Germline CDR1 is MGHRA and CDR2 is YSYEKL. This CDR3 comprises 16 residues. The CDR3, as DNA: TGCGCCAGCAGCCAAACGGGGACAGGGAGGGGGGATACGCAGTATTTT. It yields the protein CASSQTGTGRGDTQYF.